Listed below are T cell receptor beta chains from one sample, sequenced in a study of identical twins. TCRdb recomputed calls from the 5' RACE reads with MiXCR, one row per CDR3 protein. The table shows more than 400,000 distinct CDR3 sequences, with around 15% occurring only once. The sample was also linked to a second study, of yellow fever vaccine responses in identical twins.

The sequencing sample was made of CD4+ T cells sorted from blood. The receptor source for this set is a woman under 30 in good health. The CDR3 runs from the conserved cysteine through the conserved F or W. D genes are given only for firm matches. Size is omitted from some rows. Given values are once, few, many or a class for expanded clones.

J gene | D gene | V gene | CDR3 length | clone size | CDR3 protein | CDR3 DNA
TRBJ2-1 | - | TRBV5-1 | 16 | - | CASSLGADKLYNEQFF | TGCGCCAGCAGCTTGGGCGCGGACAAGCTCTACAATGAGCAGTTCTTC
TRBJ2-1 | TRBD2 | TRBV12-5 | 17 | - | CASGSGTSGSSYNEQFF | TGTGCTAGTGGTTCTGGGACTAGCGGGAGTTCCTACAATGAGCAGTTCTTC
TRBJ1-2 | - | TRBV7-2 | 13 | once | CASSLDVWYGYTF | TGTGCCAGCAGCTTAGATGTTTGGTATGGCTACACCTTC
TRBJ1-6 | - | TRBV12-3/TRBV12-4 | 15 | many | CASSQRGVGASPLHF | TGTGCCAGCAGCCAACGAGGGGTAGGGGCTTCACCCCTCCACTTT
TRBJ2-4 | - | TRBV15 | 15 | few | CATSTTGLAKNIQYF | TGTGCCACCAGCACCACCGGGTTAGCCAAAAACATTCAGTACTTC
TRBJ1-1 | TRBD1 | TRBV20-1 | 12 | many | CSARQGFTEAFF | TGCAGTGCGCGACAGGGGTTCACTGAAGCTTTCTTT
TRBJ1-4 | - | TRBV5-1 | 14 | many | CASSFSGDNEKLFF | TGCGCCAGCAGCTTTTCAGGGGATAATGAAAAACTGTTTTTT
TRBJ2-1 | - | TRBV3-1 | 15 | - | CACSQHPSSYNEQFF | TGTGCCTGCAGCCAACACCCGAGCTCCTACAATGAGCAGTTCTTC
TRBJ1-1 | - | TRBV7-2 | 12 | few | CASTRDRVEAFF | TGTGCCAGCACCAGGGACCGCGTGGAGGCTTTCTTT
TRBJ2-1 | TRBD2 | TRBV5-1 | 16 | - | CASSYSRGVRYNEQFF | TGCGCCAGCAGCTACTCTCGGGGGGTCCGGTACAATGAGCAGTTCTTC
TRBJ2-1 | TRBD2 | TRBV5-1 | 13 | few | CATGLAGVNEQFF | TGCGCAACTGGACTAGCGGGAGTGAATGAGCAGTTCTTC
TRBJ2-1 | TRBD2 | TRBV18 | 15 | few | CASSSGTILYNEQFF | TGTGCCAGCTCATCCGGGACTATACTCTACAATGAGCAGTTCTTC
TRBJ2-2 | TRBD1 | TRBV12-3/TRBV12-4 | 18 | - | CACRHNNRGLANTGELFF | TGTGCCTGCAGACACAATAACAGGGGGTTGGCGAACACCGGGGAGCTGTTTTTT
TRBJ2-3 | - | TRBV28 | 15 | few | CASSPGLIFTDTQYF | TGTGCCAGCAGCCCGGGACTGATATTCACAGATACGCAGTATTTT
TRBJ1-5 | - | TRBV10-3 | 17 | - | CAISESQGPYSNQPQHF | TGTGCCATCAGTGAGTCACAGGGACCCTATAGCAATCAGCCCCAGCATTTT
TRBJ2-5 | - | TRBV2 | 13 | few | CASSLKYQETQYF | TGTGCCAGCAGCCTCAAGTACCAAGAGACCCAGTACTTC
TRBJ1-1 | - | TRBV2 | 11 | few | CASRGQLEAFF | TGTGCCAGCAGAGGACAGCTTGAAGCTTTCTTT
TRBJ2-5 | - | TRBV7-2 | 13 | few | CASSSGLLETQYF | TGTGCCAGCAGCTCCGGACTCCTAGAGACCCAGTACTTC
TRBJ2-7 | - | TRBV15 | 14 | many | CATSSTTSSYEQYF | TGTGCCACCAGCAGTACTACAAGCTCCTACGAGCAGTACTTC
TRBJ2-3 | TRBD1 | TRBV18 | 16 | - | CASSPPKQGARDTQYF | TGTGCCAGCTCACCACCGAAGCAGGGGGCACGAGATACGCAGTATTTT
TRBJ2-3 | - | TRBV2 | 17 | - | CTCCIGETVPSTDTQYF | TGTACCTGCTGCATCGGGGAAACAGTACCTAGCACAGATACGCAGTATTTT
TRBJ2-5 | TRBD2 | TRBV7-2 | 15 | few | CASSRGVAGGETQYF | TGTGCCAGCAGCCGGGGGGTAGCGGGAGGCGAGACCCAGTACTTC
TRBJ2-1 | TRBD2 | TRBV7-3 | 14 | - | CASSISGAYNEQFF | TGTGCCAGCAGCATTAGCGGGGCCTACAATGAGCAGTTCTTC
TRBJ2-1 | TRBD2 | TRBV29-1 | 17 | many | CSVEGLAGKSSYNEQFF | TGCAGCGTTGAAGGGCTAGCGGGGAAAAGCTCCTACAATGAGCAGTTCTTC
TRBJ2-2 | TRBD2 | TRBV12-3/TRBV12-4 | 14 | few | CASKRGTDTGELFF | TGTGCCAGCAAGCGGGGGACGGACACCGGGGAGCTGTTTTTT
TRBJ2-6 | - | TRBV5-1 | 17 | few | CASSQDTGFAGANVLTF | TGCGCCAGCAGCCAGGATACAGGGTTCGCTGGGGCCAACGTCCTGACTTTC
TRBJ2-6 | - | TRBV12-3/TRBV12-4 | 18 | once | CACCLPPQGISGANVLTF | TGTGCCTGCTGTTTGCCCCCACAGGGAATCTCTGGGGCCAACGTCCTGACTTTC
TRBJ2-1 | TRBD2 | TRBV9 | 16 | - | CASSLIAGVSYNEQFF | TGTGCCAGCAGCCTCATAGCGGGTGTATCCTACAATGAGCAGTTCTTC
TRBJ1-6 | - | TRBV6-2/TRBV6-3 | 12 | many | CASSYGNSPLHF | TGTGCCAGCAGTTACGGGAATTCACCCCTCCACTTT
TRBJ2-5 | - | TRBV21-1 | 15 | - | CASSRTGLGQETQYF | TGTGCCAGCAGTAGGACAGGGTTGGGCCAAGAGACCCAGTACTTC
TRBJ2-3 | TRBD2 | TRBV5-1 | 19 | - | CASSLATRLAGGSTDTQYF | TGCGCCAGCAGCTTGGCTACCAGACTAGCGGGGGGCAGCACAGATACGCAGTATTTT
TRBJ2-5 | - | TRBV12-3/TRBV12-4 | 13 | few | CASTTPVQETQYF | TGTGCCAGCACCACCCCGGTCCAAGAGACCCAGTACTTC
TRBJ2-5 | - | TRBV5-1 | 16 | - | CASSFPSPGSSETQYF | TGCGCCAGCAGTTTCCCGTCCCCCGGGTCAAGCGAGACCCAGTACTTC
TRBJ1-1 | - | TRBV7-9 | 14 | few | CASSPQFGAPKAFF | TGTGCCAGCAGCCCCCAATTCGGGGCCCCAAAAGCTTTCTTT
TRBJ2-1 | TRBD1 | TRBV2 | 16 | many | CASSKRQGAGFNEQFF | TGTGCCAGCAGTAAGAGACAGGGGGCAGGCTTCAATGAGCAGTTCTTC
TRBJ2-5 | - | TRBV7-2 | 13 | - | CASSGVGVVSQYF | TGTGCCAGCTCAGGAGTTGGTGTGGTATCCCAGTACTTC
TRBJ1-1 | - | TRBV28 | 18 | - | CASSSPGFVGVESTEAFF | TGTGCCAGCAGTTCGCCCGGTTTCGTGGGGGTGGAGAGCACTGAAGCTTTCTTT
TRBJ2-5 | - | TRBV29-1 | 12 | many | CSSVRVQETQYF | TGCAGCAGTGTCCGGGTTCAAGAGACCCAGTACTTC
TRBJ2-2 | TRBD1 | TRBV27 | 16 | few | CASSLRTGWNTGELFF | TGTGCCAGCAGTTTAAGGACAGGGTGGAACACCGGGGAGCTGTTTTTT
TRBJ1-1 | - | TRBV3-1 | 13 | - | CASSQGALREAFF | TGTGCCAGCAGCCAAGGGGCGTTAAGGGAAGCTTTCTTT
TRBJ2-7 | - | TRBV2 | 12 | - | CASKQGIYEQYF | TGTGCCAGCAAGCAGGGAATCTACGAGCAGTACTTC
TRBJ1-1 | TRBD1 | TRBV7-8 | 14 | - | CASSGRDRSAEAFF | TGTGCCAGCAGCGGACGGGACAGGTCTGCTGAAGCTTTCTTT
TRBJ2-2 | TRBD1 | TRBV18 | 18 | - | CASSLAARTGWNTGELFF | TGTGCCAGCTCACTAGCCGCAAGGACAGGATGGAACACCGGGGAGCTGTTTTTT
TRBJ1-2 | - | TRBV3-1 | 14 | few | CASSQGRKLGGYTF | TGTGCCAGCAGCCAAGGTCGCAAACTCGGTGGCTACACCTTC
TRBJ2-1 | - | TRBV4-2 | 15 | - | CASSQEVVGVYEQFF | TGTGCCAGCAGCCAAGAAGTAGTTGGGGTCTATGAGCAGTTCTTC
TRBJ1-2 | - | TRBV28 | 14 | - | CASSFGDREGGYTF | TGTGCCAGCAGTTTTGGGGACCGGGAGGGCGGCTACACCTTC